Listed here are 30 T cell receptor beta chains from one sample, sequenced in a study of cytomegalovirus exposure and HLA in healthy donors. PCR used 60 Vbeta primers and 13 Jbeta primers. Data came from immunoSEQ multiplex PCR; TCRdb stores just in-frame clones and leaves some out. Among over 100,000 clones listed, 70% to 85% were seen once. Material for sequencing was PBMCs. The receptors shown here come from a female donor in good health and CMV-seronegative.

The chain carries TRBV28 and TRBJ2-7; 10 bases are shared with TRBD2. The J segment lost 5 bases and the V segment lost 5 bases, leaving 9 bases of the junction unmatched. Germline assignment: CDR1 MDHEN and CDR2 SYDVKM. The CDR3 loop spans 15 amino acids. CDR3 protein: CASSQQSSGRDEQYF. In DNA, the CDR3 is TGTGCCAGCAGTCAACAATCTAGCGGGAGAGACGAGCAGTACTTC.

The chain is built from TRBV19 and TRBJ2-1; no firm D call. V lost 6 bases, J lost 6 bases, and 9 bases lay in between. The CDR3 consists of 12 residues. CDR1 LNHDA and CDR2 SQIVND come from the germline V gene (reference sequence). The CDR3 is CASSLNLNEQFF. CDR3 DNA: TGTGCCAGTAGCCTAAACCTCAATGAGCAGTTCTTC.

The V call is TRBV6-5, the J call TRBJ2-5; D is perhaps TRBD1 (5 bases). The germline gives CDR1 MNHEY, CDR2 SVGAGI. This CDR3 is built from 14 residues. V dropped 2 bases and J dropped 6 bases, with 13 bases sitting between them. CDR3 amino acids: CASSYGRGIQTQYF. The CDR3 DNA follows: TGTGCCAGCAGTTACGGTAGGGGTATACAGACCCAGTACTTC.

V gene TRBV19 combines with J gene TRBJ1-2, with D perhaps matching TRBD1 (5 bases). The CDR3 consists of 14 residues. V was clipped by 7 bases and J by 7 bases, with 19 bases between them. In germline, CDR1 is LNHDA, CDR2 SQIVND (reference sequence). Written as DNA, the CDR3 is TGTGCCAGTACCCCACAGGCTCGGAAGCTTGGCTACACCTTC. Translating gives CASTPQARKLGYTF.

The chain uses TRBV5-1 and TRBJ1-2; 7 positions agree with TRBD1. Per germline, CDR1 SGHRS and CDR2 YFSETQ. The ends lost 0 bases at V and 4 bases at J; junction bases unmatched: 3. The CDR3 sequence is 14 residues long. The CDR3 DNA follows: TGCGCCAGCAGCTTGGGACAGGGAGTCTATGGCTACACCTTC. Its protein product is CASSLGQGVYGYTF. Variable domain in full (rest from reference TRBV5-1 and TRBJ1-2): KAGVTQTPRYLIKTRGQQVTLSCSPISGHRSVSWYQQTPGQGLQFLFEYFSETQRNKGNFPGRFSGRQFSNSRSEMNVSTLELGDSALYLCASSLGQGVYGYTFGSGTRLTVV.

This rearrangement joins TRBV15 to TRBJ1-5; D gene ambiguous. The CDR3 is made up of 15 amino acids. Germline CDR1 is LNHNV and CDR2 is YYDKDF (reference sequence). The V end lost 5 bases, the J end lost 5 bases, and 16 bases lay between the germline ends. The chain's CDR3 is CATSRGRDDYQPQHF. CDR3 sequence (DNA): TGTGCCACCAGCCGAGGGAGGGATGACTATCAGCCCCAGCATTTT.

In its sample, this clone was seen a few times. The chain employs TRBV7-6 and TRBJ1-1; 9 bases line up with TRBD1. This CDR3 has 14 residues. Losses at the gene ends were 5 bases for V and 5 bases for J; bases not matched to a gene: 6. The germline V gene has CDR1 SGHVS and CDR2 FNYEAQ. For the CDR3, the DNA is TGTGCCAGCAGCATCGCCGGGACAGGGACTGAAGCTTTCTTT. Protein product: CASSIAGTGTEAFF.

This chain's CDR3 is CASRTSGGNEQFF. The CDR3 bases are TGCGCCAGCAGAACTAGCGGGGGCAATGAGCAGTTCTTC. The chain has TRBV10-1 and TRBJ2-1, with 11 bases that match TRBD2. Germline V lookup: CDR1 WNHNN, CDR2 SYGVQD (reference sequence). The CDR3 covers 13 residues. Trimming cost V 6 bases and J 6 bases; bases outside gene matches: 1.

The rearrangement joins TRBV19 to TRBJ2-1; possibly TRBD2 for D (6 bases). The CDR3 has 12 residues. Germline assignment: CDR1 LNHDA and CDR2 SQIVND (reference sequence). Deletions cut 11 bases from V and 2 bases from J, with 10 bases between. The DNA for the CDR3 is TGTGCCTGCGGGGAAACCTACAATGAGCAGTTCTTC. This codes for CACGETYNEQFF.

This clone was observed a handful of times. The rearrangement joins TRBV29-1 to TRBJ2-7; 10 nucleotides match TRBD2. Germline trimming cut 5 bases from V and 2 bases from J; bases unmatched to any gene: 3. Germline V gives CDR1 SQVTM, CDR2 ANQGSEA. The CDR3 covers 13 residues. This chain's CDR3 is CSVQAGGTYEQYF. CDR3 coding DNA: TGCAGCGTTCAAGCGGGAGGGACCTACGAGCAGTACTTC.

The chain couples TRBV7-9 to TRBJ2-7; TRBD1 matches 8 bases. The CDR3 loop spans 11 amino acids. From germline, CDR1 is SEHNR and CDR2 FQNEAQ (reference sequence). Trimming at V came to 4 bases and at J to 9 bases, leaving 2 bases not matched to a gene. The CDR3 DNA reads TGTGCCAGCAGCTCGGGGACAGGGCAGTACTTC. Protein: CASSSGTGQYF.

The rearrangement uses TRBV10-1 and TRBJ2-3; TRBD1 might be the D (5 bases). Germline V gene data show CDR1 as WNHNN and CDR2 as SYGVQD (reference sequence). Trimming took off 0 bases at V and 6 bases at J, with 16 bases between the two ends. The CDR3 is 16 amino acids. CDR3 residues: CASSESGRVDTDTQYF. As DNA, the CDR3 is TGCGCCAGCAGTGAGTCGGGCAGGGTCGACACCGATACGCAGTATTTT.

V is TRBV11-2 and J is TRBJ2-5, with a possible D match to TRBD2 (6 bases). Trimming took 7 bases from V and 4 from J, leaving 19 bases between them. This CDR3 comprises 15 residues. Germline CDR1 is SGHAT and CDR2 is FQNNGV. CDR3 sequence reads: CASISGTVGGETQYF. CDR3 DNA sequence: TGTGCCAGCATATCCGGGACTGTGGGGGGAGAGACCCAGTACTTC.

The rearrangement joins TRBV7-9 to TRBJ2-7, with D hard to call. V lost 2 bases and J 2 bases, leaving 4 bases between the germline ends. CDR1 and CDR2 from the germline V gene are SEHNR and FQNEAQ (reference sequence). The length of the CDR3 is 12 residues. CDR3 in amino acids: CASSLPPYEQYF. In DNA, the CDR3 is TGTGCCAGCAGCTTACCTCCCTACGAGCAGTACTTC.

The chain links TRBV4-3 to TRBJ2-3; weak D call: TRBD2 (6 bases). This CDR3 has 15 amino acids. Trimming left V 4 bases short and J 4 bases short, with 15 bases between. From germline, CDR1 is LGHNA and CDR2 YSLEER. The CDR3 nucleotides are TGCGCCAGCAGCCGATCGAACCGGGACTCAGATACGCAGTATTTT. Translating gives CASSRSNRDSDTQYF.

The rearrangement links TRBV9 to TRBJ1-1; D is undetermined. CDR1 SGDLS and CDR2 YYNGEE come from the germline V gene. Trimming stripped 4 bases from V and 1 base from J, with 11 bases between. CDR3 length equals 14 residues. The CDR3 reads CASSSSGRNTEAFF. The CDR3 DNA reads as TGTGCCAGCAGCTCATCGGGAAGGAACACTGAAGCTTTCTTT.

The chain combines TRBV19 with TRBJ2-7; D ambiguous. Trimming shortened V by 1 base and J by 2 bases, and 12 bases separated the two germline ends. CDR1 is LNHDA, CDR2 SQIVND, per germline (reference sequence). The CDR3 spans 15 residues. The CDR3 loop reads CASSIGGDKTYEQYF. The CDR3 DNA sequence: TGTGCCAGTAGTATAGGCGGCGATAAAACCTACGAGCAGTACTTC.

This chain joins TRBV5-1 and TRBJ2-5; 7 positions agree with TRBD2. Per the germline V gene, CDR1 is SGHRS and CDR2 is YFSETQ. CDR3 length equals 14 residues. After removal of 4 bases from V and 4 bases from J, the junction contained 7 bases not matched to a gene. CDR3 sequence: CASSAGGGRETQYF. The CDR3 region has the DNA TGCGCCAGCAGCGCAGGCGGGGGTAGAGAGACCCAGTACTTC.

The CDR3 region is CASSAWTSGLYEQYF. The CDR3 DNA follows: TGTGCCAGCAGCGCCTGGACTAGCGGCCTCTACGAGCAGTACTTC. The V and J genes are TRBV9 and TRBJ2-7, with 10 bases fitting TRBD2. This CDR3 region has 15 residues. Germline V gene sequence: CDR1 SGDLS, CDR2 YYNGEE. J gave up 3 bases and V 3 bases, and 6 bases lay outside the gene matches.

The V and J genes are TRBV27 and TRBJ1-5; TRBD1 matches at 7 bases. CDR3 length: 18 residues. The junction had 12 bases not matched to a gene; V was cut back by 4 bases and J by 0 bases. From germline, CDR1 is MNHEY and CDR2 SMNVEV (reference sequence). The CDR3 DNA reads TGTGCCAGCAGTTCGACAGGGTCCAATCATTATAGCAATCAGCCCCAGCATTTT. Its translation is CASSSTGSNHYSNQPQHF.

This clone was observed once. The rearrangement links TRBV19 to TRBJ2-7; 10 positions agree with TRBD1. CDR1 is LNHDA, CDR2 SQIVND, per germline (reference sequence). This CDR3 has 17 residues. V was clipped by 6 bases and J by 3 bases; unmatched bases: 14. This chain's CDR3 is CASRGDRGSRGLYEQYF. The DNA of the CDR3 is TGTGCCAGTAGAGGGGACAGGGGAAGTCGAGGTCTCTACGAGCAGTACTTC.

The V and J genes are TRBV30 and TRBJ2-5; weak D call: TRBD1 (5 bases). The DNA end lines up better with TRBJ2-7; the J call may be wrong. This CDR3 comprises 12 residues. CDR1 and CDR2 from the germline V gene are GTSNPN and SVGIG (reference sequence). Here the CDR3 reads CAWKMGPYEQYF. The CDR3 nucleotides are TGTGCCTGGAAGATGGGGCCCTACGAGCAGTACTTC.

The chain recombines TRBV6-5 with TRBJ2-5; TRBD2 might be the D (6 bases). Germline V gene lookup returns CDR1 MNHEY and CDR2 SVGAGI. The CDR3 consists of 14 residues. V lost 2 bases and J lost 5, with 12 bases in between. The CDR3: CASSYGVSGETQYF. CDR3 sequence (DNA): TGTGCCAGCAGTTACGGGGTCAGCGGGGAGACCCAGTACTTC.

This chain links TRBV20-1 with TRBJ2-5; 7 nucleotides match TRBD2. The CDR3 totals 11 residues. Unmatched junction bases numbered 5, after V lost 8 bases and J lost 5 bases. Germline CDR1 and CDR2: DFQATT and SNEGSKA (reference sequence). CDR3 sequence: CSFGGMETQYF. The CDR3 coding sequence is TGCAGTTTCGGGGGGATGGAGACCCAGTACTTC.

In DNA, the CDR3 is TGTGCCAGCAGTTCCACACAGGGTTTGGAAGAGACCCAGTACTTC. It translates to CASSSTQGLEETQYF. The chain links TRBV6-5 to TRBJ2-5, with D perhaps TRBD1 (6 bases). The germline gives CDR1 MNHEY, CDR2 SVGAGI. V was cut by 4 bases and J by 3 bases, with 15 bases left in between. The CDR3 is made up of 15 amino acids.

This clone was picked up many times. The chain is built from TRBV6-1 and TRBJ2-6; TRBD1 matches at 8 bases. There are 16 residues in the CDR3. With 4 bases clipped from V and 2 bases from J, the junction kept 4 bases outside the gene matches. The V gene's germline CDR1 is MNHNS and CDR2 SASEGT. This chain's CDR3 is CASSVGQGPGANVLTF. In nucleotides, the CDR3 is TGTGCCAGCAGTGTCGGACAGGGCCCTGGGGCCAACGTCCTGACTTTC.

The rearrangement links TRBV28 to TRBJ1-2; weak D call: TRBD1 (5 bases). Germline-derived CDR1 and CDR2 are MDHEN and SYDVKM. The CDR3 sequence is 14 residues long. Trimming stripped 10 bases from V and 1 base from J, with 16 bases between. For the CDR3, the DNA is TGTGCCACCAGGCGGGGGGATCTTAACTATGGCTACACCTTC. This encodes CATRRGDLNYGYTF.

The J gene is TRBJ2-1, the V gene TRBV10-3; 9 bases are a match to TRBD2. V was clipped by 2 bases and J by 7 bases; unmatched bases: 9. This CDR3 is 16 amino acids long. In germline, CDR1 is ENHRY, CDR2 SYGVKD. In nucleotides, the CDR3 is TGTGCCATCAGTGAGGAGGGGAGCGGGAGGCGGAATGAGCAGTTCTTC. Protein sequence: CAISEEGSGRRNEQFF.

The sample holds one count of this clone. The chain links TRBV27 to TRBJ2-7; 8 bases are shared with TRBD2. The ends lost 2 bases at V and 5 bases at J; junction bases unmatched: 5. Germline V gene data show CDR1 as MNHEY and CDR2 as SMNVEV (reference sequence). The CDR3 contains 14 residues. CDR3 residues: CASSLDGRADEQYF. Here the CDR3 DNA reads TGTGCCAGCAGTTTAGACGGGAGGGCCGACGAGCAGTACTTC.

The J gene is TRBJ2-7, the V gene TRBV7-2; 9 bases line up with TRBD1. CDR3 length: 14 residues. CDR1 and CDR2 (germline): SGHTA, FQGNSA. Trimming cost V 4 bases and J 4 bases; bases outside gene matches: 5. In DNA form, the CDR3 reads TGTGCCAGCAGCTATTCACAGGGGGCTTACGAGCAGTACTTC. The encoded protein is CASSYSQGAYEQYF. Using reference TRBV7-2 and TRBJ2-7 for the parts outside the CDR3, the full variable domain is GAGVSQSPSNKVTEKGKDVELRCDPISGHTALYWYRQSLGQGLEFLIYFQGNSAPDKSGLPSDRFSAERTGGSVSTLTIQRTQQEDSAVYLCASSYSQGAYEQYFGPGTRLTVT.